This TCR beta chain came from a study of regulatory T cells in long-lasting Graves disease. Findings and limits, study-wide: Small numbers of samples may have cut accuracy.

Described time point: newly diagnosed GD, antithyroid drugs for less than 3 months. Extracted PBMC RNA gave rise to the TCR library. Blood from the periphery, 8 to 9.5 milliliters in all, was drawn into EDTA tubes. With respect to this clonotype: Its matching antigen is unknown.

The CDR3 length is 13 residues. Per germline, CDR1 SGHTA and CDR2 FQGNSA. The ends lost 5 bases at V and 7 bases at J; junction bases unmatched: 5. Researchers made TCR beta libraries by using iRepertoire HTBI primers and running Arm-PCR on CDR3 regions. Using its own MiXCR run on the multiplex PCR reads, TCRdb lists one record per CDR3 protein. The data show around 250,000 distinct CDR3 sequences, about 17% seen once. The sample was also linked to a second study, of T cells in Graves' hyperthyroidism and ophthalmopathy. Turning to that study: The authors deemed Graves' hyperthyroidism stable absent ophthalmopathy progression within 18 months. Blood samples included most of the expanded thyroid clonotypes exceeding 0.001.

Source: peripheral blood mononuclear cells (PBMCs), taken at new diagnosis, from a patient treated with antithyroid drugs. This clonotype was obtained from a woman under 40 with Graves disease. The genes are TRBV7-2 and TRBJ1-1; 9 bases agree with TRBD1. Here the CDR3 reads CASSQDRGGEAFF. CDR3 nucleotides: TGTGCCAGCAGCCAGGACAGGGGTGGTGAAGCTTTCTTT.